This paragraph covers one TCR beta chain sequence. Its antigen is still unknown. Libraries were prepared by immunoSEQ multiplex PCR; TCRdb keeps only in-frame clonotypes and omits some of them. The sample holds roughly 18,000 clones, 65% to 90% seen once. The CDR3 sequence is 15 residues long. The V gene lost 0 bases and the J gene lost 4 bases, with 13 bases spanning the gap. In germline, CDR1 is SGHRS, CDR2 YFSETQ. These data are taken from a study of OX40 agonist ivuxolimab in advanced cancers. The study, taken as a whole, reports: By week 6 at 0.1 to 3.0 mg/kg, blood CD4+ and CD8+ T cells had expanded clonally. There were, on average, more expanded clones in CD8+ T cells than in CD4+.

This clonotype was obtained from an adult with an advanced solid tumor such as melanoma, head and neck, liver or kidney cancer. The starting material was CD4+ or CD8+ T cells sorted from blood, obtained in a trial of the OX40 agonist ivuxolimab. The chain is built from TRBV5-1 and TRBJ1-1, with a weak D call TRBD1 (6 bases). The CDR3 reads CASSLATGLGTEAFF. The CDR3 region has the DNA TGCGCCAGCAGCTTGGCCACAGGGTTGGGCACTGAAGCTTTCTTT.